This TCR beta chain was sequenced during a study of blood T cell repertoires in COVID-19. For the study at large: Acute and convalescent COVID-19 specimens originated in the United States, Italy and Spain.

Unmatched junction bases numbered 1, after V lost 0 bases and J lost 4 bases. The CDR3 has 14 residues. Germline CDR1 reads WSHSY; CDR2 reads SAAADI. Enrolled during active infection, Seattle patients were then followed longitudinally. In the authors' methods: Amplifying reference gene primers gave estimates of nucleated cell counts. Using immunoSEQ multiplex PCR, the repertoire was profiled, and TCRdb retains in-frame clones only, with some absent. V and J calls and clone size come straight from that table; D and trimming were deduced from the DNA. In the table there are 100,000 to 150,000 clones, around 89% of which are singletons.

The sequence came from a man in his sixties with COVID-19, enrolled during active disease. Source material: peripheral blood. The V call is TRBV10-2, the J call TRBJ2-3; 7 nucleotides line up with TRBD2. The CDR3: CASSESAGADTQYF. CDR3 in DNA: TGCGCCAGCAGTGAGTCGGCGGGGGCAGATACGCAGTATTTT.